A single sample is the source of the 8 T cell receptor beta chains below, sequenced in a study of cytomegalovirus exposure and HLA in healthy donors. In the PCR, 60 Vbeta and 13 Jbeta primers were used. This table comes from immunoSEQ multiplex PCR, and its TCRdb copy is limited to in-frame clones, with some not included. The sample consists of about 62,000 clones, 70% to 90% of them appearing once. The sample taken for sequencing was PBMCs. These receptors all stem from a young man in good health and CMV-seronegative.

This rearrangement joins TRBV7-8 to TRBJ2-7, with D unresolved. V was shortened by 0 bases and J by 4 bases, with 7 bases between the two germline ends. In germline, CDR1 is SGHVS, CDR2 FQNEAQ. CDR3 size: 13 residues. The CDR3 bases are TGTGCCAGCAGCTTAGCGACTTATTACGAGCAGTACTTC. This translates into CASSLATYYEQYF.

The V and J genes are TRBV7-6 and TRBJ1-5; the D gene is possibly TRBD1 (5 bases). CDR3 size: 15 residues. Germline CDR1 is SGHVS and CDR2 is FNYEAQ. The V and J ends lost 1 base and 6 bases respectively, with 13 bases between them. The CDR3 is CASSLGGGTVQPQHF. Written as DNA, the CDR3 is TGTGCCAGCAGCTTAGGCGGGGGGACGGTTCAGCCCCAGCATTTT.

The chain has TRBV5-1 and TRBJ1-1; D might be TRBD1 (6 bases). The germline V gene encodes CDR1 SGHRS and CDR2 YFSETQ. Deletions cut 0 bases from V and 0 bases from J, with 12 bases between. This CDR3 is built from 16 residues. The CDR3 DNA sequence: TGCGCCAGCAGCTTGGCCAGGGGAAACATGAACACTGAAGCTTTCTTT. It specifies CASSLARGNMNTEAFF.

The rearrangement uses TRBV2 and TRBJ2-1; 12 bases align to TRBD2. The ends lost 4 bases at V and 6 bases at J; junction bases unmatched: 4. Germline CDR1 and CDR2: SNHLY and FYNNEI. This CDR3 has 15 residues. The CDR3 DNA sequence: TGTGCCAGCAGTGGACTAGCGGGGGTCCTCAATGAGCAGTTCTTC. It specifies CASSGLAGVLNEQFF.

The V gene is TRBV15, the J gene TRBJ2-4, with D possibly TRBD1 on 6 matching bases. The germline V and J ends were trimmed by 1 base and 6 bases, with 16 bases remaining between them. Germline CDR1 reads LNHNV; CDR2 reads YYDKDF (reference sequence). There are 16 residues in the CDR3. CDR3 sequence: CATSRVPAGAANIQYF. The DNA of the CDR3 is TGTGCCACCAGCAGAGTCCCAGCAGGGGCCGCAAACATTCAGTACTTC.

This clone was seen a single time. The chain has TRBV7-2 and TRBJ1-1; 7 bases align to TRBD1. Per the germline V gene, CDR1 is SGHTA and CDR2 is FQGNSA. The CDR3 totals 13 residues. Losses at the gene ends were 5 bases for V and 1 base for J; bases not matched to a gene: 1. CDR3 region: CASSRDRNTEAFF. The CDR3 nucleotides are TGTGCCAGCAGCCGGGACAGGAACACTGAAGCTTTCTTT. Full variable domain (remainder filled in from reference TRBV7-2 and TRBJ1-1): GAGVSQSPSNKVTEKGKDVELRCDPISGHTALYWYRQSLGQGLEFLIYFQGNSAPDKSGLPSDRFSAERTGGSVSTLTIQRTQQEDSAVYLCASSRDRNTEAFFGQGTRLTVV.

The chain is built from TRBV7-9 and TRBJ2-3; maybe TRBD1 (6 bases). Germline values: CDR1 SEHNR, CDR2 FQNEAQ (reference sequence). This CDR3 contains 17 residues. V lost 5 bases and J lost 2, with 20 bases in between. This CDR3 reads CASSRLQGHTSTDTQYF. In nucleotides, the CDR3 is TGTGCCAGCAGCCGATTACAGGGCCATACTTCCACAGATACGCAGTATTTT.

This chain connects TRBV5-1 to TRBJ2-5; TRBD2 aligns across 13 bases. The CDR3 runs 19 residues. The germline V gene has CDR1 SGHRS and CDR2 YFSETQ. Germline trimming cut 0 bases from V and 3 bases from J; bases unmatched to any gene: 11. DNA for the CDR3: TGCGCCAGCAGCTTGGCGGGACTAGCGGGGTATCCGGAAGAAGAGACCCAGTACTTC. It encodes CASSLAGLAGYPEEETQYF.